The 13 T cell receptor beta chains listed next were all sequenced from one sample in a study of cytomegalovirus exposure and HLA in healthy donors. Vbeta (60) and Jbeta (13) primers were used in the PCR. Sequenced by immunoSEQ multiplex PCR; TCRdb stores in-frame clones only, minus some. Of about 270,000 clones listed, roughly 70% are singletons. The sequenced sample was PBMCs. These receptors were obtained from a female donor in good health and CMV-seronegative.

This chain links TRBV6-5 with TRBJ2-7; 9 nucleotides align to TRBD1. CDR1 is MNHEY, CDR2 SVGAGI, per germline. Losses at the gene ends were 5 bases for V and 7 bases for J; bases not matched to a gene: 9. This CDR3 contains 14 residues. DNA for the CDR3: TGTGCCAGCAGTAAGAACAGGGGGCCTTATGAGCAGTACTTC. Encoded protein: CASSKNRGPYEQYF.

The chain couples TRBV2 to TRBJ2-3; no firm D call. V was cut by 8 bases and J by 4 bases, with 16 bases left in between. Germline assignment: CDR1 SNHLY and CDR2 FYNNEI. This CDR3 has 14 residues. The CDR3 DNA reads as TGTGCCAGCGAGGTCCCCGAGGTGGCAGATACGCAGTATTTT. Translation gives CASEVPEVADTQYF.

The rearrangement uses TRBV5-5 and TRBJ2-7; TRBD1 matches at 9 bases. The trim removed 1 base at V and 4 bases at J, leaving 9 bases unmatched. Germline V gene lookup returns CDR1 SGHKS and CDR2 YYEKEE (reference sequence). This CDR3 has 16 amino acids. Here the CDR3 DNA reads TGTGCCAGCAGCTTGCTCACCGGGACAGGGTCTTACGAGCAGTACTTC. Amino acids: CASSLLTGTGSYEQYF.

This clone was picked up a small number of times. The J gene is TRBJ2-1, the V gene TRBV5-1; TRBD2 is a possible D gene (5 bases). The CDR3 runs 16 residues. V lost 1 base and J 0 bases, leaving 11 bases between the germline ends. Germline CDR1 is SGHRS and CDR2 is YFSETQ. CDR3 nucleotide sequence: TGCGCCAGCAGCTTGTATCCGGGGAGCTCCTACAATGAGCAGTTCTTC. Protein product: CASSLYPGSSYNEQFF.

CDR3 region: CASSPPLSGELFF. The CDR3 DNA is TGTGCCAGCAGCCCCCCCCTGTCCGGGGAGCTGTTTTTT. The rearrangement joins TRBV7-9 to TRBJ2-2; D gene uncertain. Germline V gene lookup returns CDR1 SEHNR and CDR2 FQNEAQ (reference sequence). V gave up 5 bases and J gave up 6 bases, with 10 bases separating them. This CDR3 region has 13 residues. The full variable domain, rest sourced from reference TRBV7-9 and TRBJ2-2, is DTGVSQNPRHKITKRGQNVTFRCDPISEHNRLYWYRQTLGQGPEFLTYFQNEAQLEKSRLLSDRFSAERPKGSFSTLEIQRTEQGDSAMYLCASSPPLSGELFFGEGSRLTVL.

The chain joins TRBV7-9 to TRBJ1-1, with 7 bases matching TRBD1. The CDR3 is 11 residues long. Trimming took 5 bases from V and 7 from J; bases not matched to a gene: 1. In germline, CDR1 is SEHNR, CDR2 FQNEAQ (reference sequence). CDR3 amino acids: CASSHRGEAFF. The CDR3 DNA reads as TGTGCCAGCAGCCACAGGGGTGAAGCTTTCTTT.

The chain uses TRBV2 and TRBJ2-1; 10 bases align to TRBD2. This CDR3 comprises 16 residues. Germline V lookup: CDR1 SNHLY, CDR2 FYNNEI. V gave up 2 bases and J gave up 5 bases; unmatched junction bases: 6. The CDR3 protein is CASSELPAGGNNEQFF. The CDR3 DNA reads TGTGCCAGCAGTGAATTGCCAGCGGGGGGGAACAATGAGCAGTTCTTC. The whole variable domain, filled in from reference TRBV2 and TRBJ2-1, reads EPEVTQTPSHQVTQMGQEVILRCVPISNHLYFYWYRQILGQKVEFLVSFYNNEISEKSEIFDDQFSVERPDGSNFTLKIRSTKLEDSAMYFCASSELPAGGNNEQFFGPGTRLTVL.

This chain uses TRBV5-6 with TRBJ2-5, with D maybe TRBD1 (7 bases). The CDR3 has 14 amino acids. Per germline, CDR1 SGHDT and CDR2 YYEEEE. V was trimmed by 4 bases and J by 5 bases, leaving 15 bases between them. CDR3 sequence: CASSPRGRRETQYF. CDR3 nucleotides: TGTGCCAGCAGCCCCAGGGGGAGGAGGGAGACCCAGTACTTC.

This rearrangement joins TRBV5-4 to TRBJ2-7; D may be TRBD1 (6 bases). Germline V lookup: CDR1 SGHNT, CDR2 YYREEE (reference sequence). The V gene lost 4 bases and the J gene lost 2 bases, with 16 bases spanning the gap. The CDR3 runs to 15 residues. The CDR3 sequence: CASSKGDTGTYEQYF. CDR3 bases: TGTGCCAGCAGCAAAGGGGACACAGGGACCTACGAGCAGTACTTC.

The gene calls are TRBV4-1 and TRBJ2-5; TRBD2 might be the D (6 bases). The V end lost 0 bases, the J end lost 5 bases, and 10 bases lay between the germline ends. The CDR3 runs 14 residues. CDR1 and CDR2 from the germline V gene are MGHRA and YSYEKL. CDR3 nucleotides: TGCGCCAGCAGCCAAGATGGAGGGGTTGAGACCCAGTACTTC. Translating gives CASSQDGGVETQYF.

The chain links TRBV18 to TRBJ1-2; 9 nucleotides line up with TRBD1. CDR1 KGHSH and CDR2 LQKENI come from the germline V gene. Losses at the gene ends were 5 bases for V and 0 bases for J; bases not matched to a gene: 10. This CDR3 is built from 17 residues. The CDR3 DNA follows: TGTGCCAGCTCATGGGGGACAGGGTCCATTTCTAACTATGGCTACACCTTC. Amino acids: CASSWGTGSISNYGYTF.

The CDR3 DNA is TGTGCCAGCAGCGTGGCCACAGGGGAGGATGAAAAACTGTTTTTT. Translating it yields CASSVATGEDEKLFF. The rearrangement uses TRBV9 and TRBJ1-4; 7 bases map to TRBD1. J gave up 6 bases and V 2 bases, and 7 bases lay outside the gene matches. The CDR3 has 15 amino acids. Germline assignment: CDR1 SGDLS and CDR2 YYNGEE.

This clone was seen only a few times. In nucleotides, the CDR3 is TGTGCCAGCAGCCAAGAAACTTCGGGACTAGCGGGACGGCAGTACTTC. Its translation is CASSQETSGLAGRQYF. V gene TRBV4-2 combines with J gene TRBJ2-7; 13 nucleotides agree with TRBD2. Germline V gene lookup returns CDR1 LGHNA and CDR2 YNFKEQ. This CDR3 spans 16 amino acids. J lost 9 bases, V lost 0 bases, and 8 bases had no gene match.